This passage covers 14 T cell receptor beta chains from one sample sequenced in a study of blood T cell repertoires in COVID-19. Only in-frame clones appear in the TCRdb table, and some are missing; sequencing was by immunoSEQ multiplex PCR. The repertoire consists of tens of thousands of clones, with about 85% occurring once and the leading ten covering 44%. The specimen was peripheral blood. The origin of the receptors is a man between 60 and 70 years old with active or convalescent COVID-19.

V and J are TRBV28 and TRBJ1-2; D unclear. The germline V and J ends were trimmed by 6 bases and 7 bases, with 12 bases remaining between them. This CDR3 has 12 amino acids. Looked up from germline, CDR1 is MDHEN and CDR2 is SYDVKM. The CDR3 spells CASSPPRGGYTF. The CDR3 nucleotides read TGTGCCAGCAGCCCCCCCCGAGGTGGCTACACCTTC.

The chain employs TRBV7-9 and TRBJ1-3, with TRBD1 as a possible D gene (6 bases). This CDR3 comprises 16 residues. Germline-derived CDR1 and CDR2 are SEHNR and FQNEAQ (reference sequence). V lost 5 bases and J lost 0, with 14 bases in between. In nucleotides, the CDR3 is TGTGCCAGCAGCGGATATGGACAGAGCTCTGGAAACACCATATATTTT. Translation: CASSGYGQSSGNTIYF.

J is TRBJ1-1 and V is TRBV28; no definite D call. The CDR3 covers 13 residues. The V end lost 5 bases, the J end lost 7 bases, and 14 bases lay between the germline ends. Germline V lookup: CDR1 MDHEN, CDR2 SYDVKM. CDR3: CASSPTRIGEAFF. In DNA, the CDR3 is TGTGCCAGCAGTCCTACCCGCATTGGTGAAGCTTTCTTT.

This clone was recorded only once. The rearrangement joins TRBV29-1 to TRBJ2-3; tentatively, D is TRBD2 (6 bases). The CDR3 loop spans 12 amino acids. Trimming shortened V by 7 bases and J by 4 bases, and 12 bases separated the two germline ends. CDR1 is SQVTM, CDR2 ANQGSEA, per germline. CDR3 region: CSADPGADTQYF. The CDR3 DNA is TGCAGCGCGGACCCGGGAGCAGATACGCAGTATTTT.

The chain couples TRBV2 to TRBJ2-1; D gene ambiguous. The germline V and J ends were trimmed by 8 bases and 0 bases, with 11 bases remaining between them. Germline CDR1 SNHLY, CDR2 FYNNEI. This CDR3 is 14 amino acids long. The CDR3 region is CASGTEDSYNEQFF. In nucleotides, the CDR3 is TGTGCCAGCGGCACTGAGGACTCCTACAATGAGCAGTTCTTC.

CDR3 coding DNA: TGTGCCAGCAGCTTAGATCCGGGGATGGCTAGAACCGGGGAGCTGTTTTTT. It specifies CASSLDPGMARTGELFF. The chain has TRBV7-2 and TRBJ2-2; a possible D gene is TRBD2 (5 bases). The CDR3 contains 17 residues. V dropped 1 base and J dropped 5 bases, with 17 bases sitting between them. The germline gives CDR1 SGHTA, CDR2 FQGNSA.

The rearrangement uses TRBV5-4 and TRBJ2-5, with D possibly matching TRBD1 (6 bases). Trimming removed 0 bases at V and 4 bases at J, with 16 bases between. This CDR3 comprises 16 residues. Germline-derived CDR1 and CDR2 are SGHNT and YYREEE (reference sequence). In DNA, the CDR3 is TGTGCCAGCAGCTTGGACAGGGTTAGCGCGTCAGAGACCCAGTACTTC. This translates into CASSLDRVSASETQYF.

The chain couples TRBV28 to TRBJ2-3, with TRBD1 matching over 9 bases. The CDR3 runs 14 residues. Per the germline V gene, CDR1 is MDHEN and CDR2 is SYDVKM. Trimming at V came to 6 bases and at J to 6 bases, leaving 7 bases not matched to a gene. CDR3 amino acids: CASRQQGAKDTQYF. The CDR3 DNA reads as TGTGCCAGCAGACAACAGGGGGCGAAGGATACGCAGTATTTT.

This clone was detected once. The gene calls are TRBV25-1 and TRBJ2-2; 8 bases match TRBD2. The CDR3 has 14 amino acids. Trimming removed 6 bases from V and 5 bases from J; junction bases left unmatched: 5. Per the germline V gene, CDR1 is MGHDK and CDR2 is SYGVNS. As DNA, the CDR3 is TGTGCCAGCAGGGCGGGAGGTGGGACCGGGGAGCTGTTTTTT. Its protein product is CASRAGGGTGELFF.

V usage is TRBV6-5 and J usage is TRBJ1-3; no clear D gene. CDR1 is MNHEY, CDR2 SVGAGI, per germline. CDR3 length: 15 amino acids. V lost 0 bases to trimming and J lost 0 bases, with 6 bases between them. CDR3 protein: CASSYSRSSGNTIYF. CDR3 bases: TGTGCCAGCAGTTACTCAAGGAGCTCTGGAAACACCATATATTTT.

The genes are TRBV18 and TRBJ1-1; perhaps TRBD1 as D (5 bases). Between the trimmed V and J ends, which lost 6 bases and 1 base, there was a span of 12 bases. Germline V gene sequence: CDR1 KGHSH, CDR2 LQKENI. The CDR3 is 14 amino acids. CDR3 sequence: CASSGGQPNTEAFF. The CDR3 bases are TGTGCCAGCTCGGGGGGTCAGCCGAACACTGAAGCTTTCTTT.

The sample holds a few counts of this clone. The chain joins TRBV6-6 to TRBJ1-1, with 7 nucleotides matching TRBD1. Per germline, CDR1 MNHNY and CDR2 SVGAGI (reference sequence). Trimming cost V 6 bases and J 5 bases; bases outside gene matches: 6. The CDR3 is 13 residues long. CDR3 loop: CASSLTGKTEAFF. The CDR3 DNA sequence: TGTGCCAGCAGCCTGACAGGGAAAACTGAAGCTTTCTTT.

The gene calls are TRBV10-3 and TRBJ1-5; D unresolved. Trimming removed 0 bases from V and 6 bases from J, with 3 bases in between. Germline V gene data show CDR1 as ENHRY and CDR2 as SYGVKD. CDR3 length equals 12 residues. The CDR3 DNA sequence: TGTGCCATCAGTGAGTCTCGTCAGCCCCAGCATTTT. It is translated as CAISESRQPQHF.

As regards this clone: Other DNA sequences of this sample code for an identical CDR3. The CDR3 bases are TGTGCCAGCTCACCGGAGGGCAATCAGCCCCAGCATTTT. This sequence encodes CASSPEGNQPQHF. V is TRBV18 and J is TRBJ1-5; D not resolved. V was clipped by 3 bases and J by 2 bases, with 5 bases between them. The CDR3 has 13 residues. CDR1 is KGHSH, CDR2 LQKENI, per germline. The full variable domain, its missing parts supplied by reference TRBV18 and TRBJ1-5, is NAGVMQNPRHLVRRRGQEARLRCSPMKGHSHVYWYRQLPEEGLKFMVYLQKENIIDESGMPKERFSAEFPKEGPSILRIQQVVRGDSAAYFCASSPEGNQPQHFGDGTRLSIL.